This T cell receptor beta chain emerged from a study of blood T cell repertoires in COVID-19. Trimming pared 0 bases from V and 0 bases from J, leaving 8 bases between. The germline V gene has CDR1 KGHSH and CDR2 LQKENI. This CDR3 is built from 15 residues. TCRdb's table, derived via immunoSEQ multiplex PCR, lists solely in-frame clones and lacks some. This table holds 490,000 or so clones, around nine tenths found once. This TCR came from a woman between 35 and 50 years old who had recovered from COVID-19. The sample consisted of PBMCs or T cells enriched from blood (not recorded which). This chain connects TRBV18 to TRBJ1-1; the D is unclear. The CDR3 loop is CASSPPTNMNTEAFF. The CDR3 bases are TGTGCCAGCTCACCACCCACAAACATGAACACTGAAGCTTTCTTT.